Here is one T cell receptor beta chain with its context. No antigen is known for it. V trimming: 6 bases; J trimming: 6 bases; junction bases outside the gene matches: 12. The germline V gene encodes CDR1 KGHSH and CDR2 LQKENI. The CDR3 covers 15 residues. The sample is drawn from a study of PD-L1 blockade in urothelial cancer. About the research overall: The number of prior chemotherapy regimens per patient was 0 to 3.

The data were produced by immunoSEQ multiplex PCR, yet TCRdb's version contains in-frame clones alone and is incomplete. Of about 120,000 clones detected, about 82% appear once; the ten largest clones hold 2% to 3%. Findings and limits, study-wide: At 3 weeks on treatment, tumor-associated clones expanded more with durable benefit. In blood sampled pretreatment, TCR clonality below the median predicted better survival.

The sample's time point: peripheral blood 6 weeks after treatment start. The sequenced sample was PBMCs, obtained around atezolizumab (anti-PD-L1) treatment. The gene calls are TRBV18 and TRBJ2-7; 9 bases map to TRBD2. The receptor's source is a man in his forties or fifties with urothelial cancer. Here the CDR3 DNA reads TGTGCCAGCTCCCCTACTAGCGGGTGGGCCTCCGAGCAGTACTTC. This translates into CASSPTSGWASEQYF. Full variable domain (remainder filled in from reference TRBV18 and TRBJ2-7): NAGVMQNPRHLVRRRGQEARLRCSPMKGHSHVYWYRQLPEEGLKFMVYLQKENIIDESGMPKERFSAEFPKEGPSILRIQQVVRGDSAAYFCASSPTSGWASEQYFGPGTRLTVT.